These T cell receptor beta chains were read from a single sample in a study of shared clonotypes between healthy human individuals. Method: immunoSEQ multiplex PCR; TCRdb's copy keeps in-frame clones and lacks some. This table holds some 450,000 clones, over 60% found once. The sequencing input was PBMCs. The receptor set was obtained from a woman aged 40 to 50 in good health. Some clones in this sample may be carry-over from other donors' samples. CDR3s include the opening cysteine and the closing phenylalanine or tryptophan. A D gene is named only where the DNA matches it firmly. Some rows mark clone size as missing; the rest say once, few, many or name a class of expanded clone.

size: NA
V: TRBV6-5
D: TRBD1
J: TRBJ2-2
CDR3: CASSYLTGPGELFF
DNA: TGTGCCAGCAGTTACTTGACAGGGCCCGGGGAGCTGTTTTTT

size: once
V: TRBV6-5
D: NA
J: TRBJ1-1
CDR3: CASSYSAGALNTEAFF
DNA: TGTGCCAGCAGTTATTCGGCAGGGGCCTTGAACACTGAAGCTTTCTTT

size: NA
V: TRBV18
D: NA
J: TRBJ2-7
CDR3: CASSPPPPNHEQYF
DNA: TGTGCCAGCTCACCACCGCCTCCCAACCACGAGCAGTACTTC

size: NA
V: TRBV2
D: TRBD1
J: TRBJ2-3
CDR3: CASSERQGAVDTQYF
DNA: TGTGCCAGCAGTGAAAGACAGGGGGCTGTAGATACGCAGTATTTT

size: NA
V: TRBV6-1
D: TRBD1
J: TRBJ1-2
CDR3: CASTPDRGRGGYTF
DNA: TGTGCCAGCACCCCGGACAGGGGGCGAGGGGGCTACACCTTC

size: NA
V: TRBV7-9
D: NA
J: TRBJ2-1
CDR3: CASSFRQAYRHEQFF
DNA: TGTGCCAGCAGCTTCCGGCAAGCCTACAGGCATGAGCAGTTCTTC

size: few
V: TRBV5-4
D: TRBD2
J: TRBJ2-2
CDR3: CASSLGASGATGELFF
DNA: TGTGCCAGCAGCTTGGGGGCTAGCGGGGCCACCGGGGAGCTGTTTTTT

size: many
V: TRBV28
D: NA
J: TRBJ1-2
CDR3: CASNSRPPRRYGYTF
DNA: TGTGCCAGCAATTCCCGACCCCCGCGCCGCTATGGCTACACCTTC

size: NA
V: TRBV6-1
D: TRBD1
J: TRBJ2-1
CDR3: CASSEGQGAWNEQFF
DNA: TGTGCCAGCAGTGAGGGACAGGGGGCATGGAATGAGCAGTTCTTC

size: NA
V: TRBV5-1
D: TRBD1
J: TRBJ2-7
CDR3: CASRGQGYEQYF
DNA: TGCGCCAGCCGGGGACAGGGCTACGAGCAGTACTTC

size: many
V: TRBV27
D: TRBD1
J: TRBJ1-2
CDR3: CASSPGQGTHGYTF
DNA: TGTGCCAGCAGTCCGGGACAGGGAACACATGGCTACACCTTC

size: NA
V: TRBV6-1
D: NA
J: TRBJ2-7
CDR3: CASNFRGSYEQYF
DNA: TGTGCCAGCAACTTCAGGGGAAGCTACGAGCAGTACTTC

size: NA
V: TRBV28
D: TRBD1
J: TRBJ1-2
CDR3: CASSSGTGGIYGYTF
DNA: TGTGCCAGCAGCTCCGGTACAGGGGGCATCTATGGCTACACCTTC

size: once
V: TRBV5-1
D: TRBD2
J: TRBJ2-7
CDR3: CASSLAGRSEQYF
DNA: TGCGCCAGCAGCTTAGCGGGAAGGAGCGAGCAGTACTTC

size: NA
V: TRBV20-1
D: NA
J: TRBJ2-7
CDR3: CSAPNLIEQYF
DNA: TGCAGTGCTCCAAACTTAATTGAGCAGTACTTC

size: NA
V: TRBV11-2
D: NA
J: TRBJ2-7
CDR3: CASSPGPGPQYEQYF
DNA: TGTGCCAGCAGCCCCGGTCCGGGACCGCAATACGAGCAGTACTTC

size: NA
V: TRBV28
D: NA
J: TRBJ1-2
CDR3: CASSLTPQISEGVYGYTF
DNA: TGTGCCAGCAGTTTAACCCCCCAGATCTCCGAAGGGGTCTATGGCTACACCTTC

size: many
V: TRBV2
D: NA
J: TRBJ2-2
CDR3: CASSHGAGTNTGELFF
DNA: TGTGCCAGCAGCCACGGGGCGGGAACGAACACCGGGGAGCTGTTTTTT

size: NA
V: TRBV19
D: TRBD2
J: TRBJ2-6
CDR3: CASIGGGLGANVLTF
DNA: TGTGCCAGTATTGGGGGAGGGCTTGGGGCCAACGTCCTGACTTTC

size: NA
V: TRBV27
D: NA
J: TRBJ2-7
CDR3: CASSLTSLGEQYF
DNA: TGTGCCAGCAGTTTAACCTCCCTGGGGGAGCAGTACTTC

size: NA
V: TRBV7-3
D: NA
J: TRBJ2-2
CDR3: CATLPANTGELFF
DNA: TGTGCCACCCTGCCAGCGAACACCGGGGAGCTGTTTTTT

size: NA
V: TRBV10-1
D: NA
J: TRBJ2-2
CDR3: CASAAGDTGELFF
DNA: TGCGCCAGCGCGGCAGGCGACACCGGGGAGCTGTTTTTT

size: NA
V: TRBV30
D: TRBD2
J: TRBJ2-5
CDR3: CAWSVEGGGRETQYF
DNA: TGTGCCTGGAGTGTAGAGGGCGGCGGGAGAGAGACCCAGTACTTC

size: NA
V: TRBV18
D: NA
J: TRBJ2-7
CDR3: CASSPRSARTEQYF
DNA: TGTGCCAGCTCACCACGGAGCGCCAGAACCGAGCAGTACTTC

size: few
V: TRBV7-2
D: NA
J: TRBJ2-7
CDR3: CASSYDWAYEQYF
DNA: TGTGCCAGCAGCTACGACTGGGCCTACGAGCAGTACTTC

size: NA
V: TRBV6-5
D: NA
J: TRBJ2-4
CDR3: CASSTLGTTKNIQYF
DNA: TGTGCCAGCAGCACCTTGGGGACAACCAAAAACATTCAGTACTTC

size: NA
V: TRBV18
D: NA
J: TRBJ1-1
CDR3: CASSRDGVTNTEAFF
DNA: TGTGCCAGCTCACGGGACGGCGTAACGAACACTGAAGCTTTCTTT

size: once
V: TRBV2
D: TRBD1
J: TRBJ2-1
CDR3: CASDFGTEFNEQFF
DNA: TGTGCCAGCGATTTCGGGACAGAATTCAATGAGCAGTTCTTC

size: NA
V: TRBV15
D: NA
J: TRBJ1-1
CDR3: CATSRDIGVNTEAFF
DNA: TGTGCCACCAGCAGAGATATAGGGGTGAACACTGAAGCTTTCTTT